The 29 T cell receptor beta chains presented below share a single source sample, sequenced in a study of T cell responses to AZD1222 COVID-19 vaccine (dated by TCRdb to the early 2020s). The time point label here, explained by the study, means: baseline before first vaccination. The treatment or condition label, read with the paper, signifies: meningococcal conjugate vaccine given as trial control. The library was obtained by the immunoSEQ multiplex PCR assay. In its TCRdb copy, this immuneACCESS table keeps in-frame sequences only and misses some clones. Where compared with another copy, unresolved V genes explain less than half of these, and the others have no known cause. The sample contains more than 140,000 clones, more than 70% of them found a single time. Jointly, the top ten make up 3% to 3.5% of the sample. The sequences come from peripheral blood, collected on day 0 of MenACWY control vaccination. The receptor source for this set is an adult in good health.

The chain joins TRBV7-2 to TRBJ2-1; a possible D gene is TRBD2 (5 bases). Germline lookup yields CDR1 SGHTA and CDR2 FQGNSA. The length of the CDR3 is 12 residues. Between the trimmed V and J ends, which lost 8 bases and 3 bases, there was a span of 8 bases. Here the CDR3 DNA reads TGTGCCAGCTTCCGGGGCTACAATGAGCAGTTCTTC. The encoded protein is CASFRGYNEQFF.

The genes are TRBV6-5 and TRBJ1-5, with D perhaps matching TRBD1 (5 bases). Germline CDR1 MNHEY, CDR2 SVGAGI. Trimming took off 6 bases at V and 5 bases at J, with 14 bases between the two ends. The CDR3 contains 14 residues. CDR3 sequence (DNA): TGTGCCAGCAGGAGGGTACGGGGGGATCAGCCCCAGCATTTT. Amino acid sequence: CASRRVRGDQPQHF.

The gene calls are TRBV4-3 and TRBJ2-1; 11 positions agree with TRBD2. Germline V gene sequence: CDR1 LGHNA, CDR2 YSLEER. This CDR3 contains 18 residues. Losses at the gene ends were 2 bases for V and 8 bases for J; bases not matched to a gene: 14. CDR3 DNA sequence: TGCGCCAGCAGCCAAAGAGCCTCACTAGCGGGAGTAAACCATGAGCAGTTCTTC. Its translation: CASSQRASLAGVNHEQFF.

This chain uses TRBV20-1 with TRBJ2-1; D gene uncertain. Trimming cost V 3 bases and J 4 bases, with 7 bases left between them. Germline values: CDR1 DFQATT, CDR2 SNEGSKA (reference sequence). There are 12 residues in the CDR3. The CDR3 loop reads CSASGSYNEQFF. CDR3 bases: TGCAGTGCTAGTGGCAGTTACAATGAGCAGTTCTTC.

V and J are TRBV25-1 and TRBJ2-7; D tentatively reads TRBD1 or TRBD2 (5 bases each). Per germline, CDR1 MGHDK and CDR2 SYGVNS. Between the trimmed V and J ends, which lost 5 bases and 6 bases, there was a span of 14 bases. CDR3 length: 13 residues. CDR3 in DNA: TGTGCCAGCAGTATGCATTGGGGGTCCGAGCAGTACTTC. It is translated as CASSMHWGSEQYF.

The chain uses TRBV3-1 (or the pseudogene TRBV3-2) and TRBJ2-5; D remains unclear. Germline CDR1 is LGHDT and CDR2 is YNNKEL (reference sequence). The CDR3 covers 11 residues. The V and J ends lost 4 bases and 2 bases respectively, with 2 bases between them. The CDR3 DNA reads TGTGCCAGCAGCCGGCAAGAGACCCAGTACTTC. Its protein is CASSRQETQYF.

This chain connects TRBV4-1 to TRBJ1-1; perhaps TRBD1 as D (5 bases). The germline V gene has CDR1 MGHRA and CDR2 YSYEKL. Trimming removed 2 bases from V and 1 base from J, with 8 bases in between. The CDR3 sequence is 14 residues long. CDR3 sequence reads: CASSQSTANTEAFF. The DNA for the CDR3 is TGCGCCAGCAGCCAATCGACAGCGAACACTGAAGCTTTCTTT.

This clone was detected many times. The chain uses TRBV6-5 and TRBJ2-2, with 7 bases identical to TRBD2. Germline trimming cut 2 bases from V and 7 bases from J; bases unmatched to any gene: 4. This CDR3 comprises 14 residues. The germline V gene has CDR1 MNHEY and CDR2 SVGAGI. The CDR3 protein is CASSYGRESGELFF. As DNA, the CDR3 is TGTGCCAGCAGTTACGGGCGGGAGAGCGGGGAGCTGTTTTTT.

The V call is TRBV11-2, the J call TRBJ1-2; D is undetermined. Per germline, CDR1 SGHAT and CDR2 FQNNGV. There are 16 residues in the CDR3. Trimming shortened V by 5 bases and J by 0 bases, and 16 bases separated the two germline ends. CDR3 sequence (DNA): TGTGCCAGCAGCCCAGTGCTCTCCGCCGCTAACTATGGCTACACCTTC. Translation gives CASSPVLSAANYGYTF.

This sequence joins TRBV11-3 and TRBJ1-3; D unclear. Germline values: CDR1 SGHNT, CDR2 YENEEA. The CDR3 loop spans 17 amino acids. The ends were cut back, 4 bases at V and 4 bases at J, with 20 bases in the middle. The CDR3 nucleotides read TGTGCCAGCAGCTCCGGGCCCGGGAGGGCTAGGGGAAACACCATATATTTT. Its protein is CASSSGPGRARGNTIYF.

V and J are TRBV19 and TRBJ1-1; maybe TRBD1 (5 bases). Trimming cost V 3 bases and J 0 bases, with 11 bases left between them. Germline assignment: CDR1 LNHDA and CDR2 SQIVND (reference sequence). The CDR3 is made up of 15 amino acids. CDR3 sequence: CASSMSGTVNTEAFF. For the CDR3, the DNA is TGTGCCAGTAGTATGAGCGGGACGGTGAACACTGAAGCTTTCTTT.

The gene calls are TRBV9 and TRBJ1-5; 7 nucleotides agree with TRBD1. Germline CDR1 and CDR2: SGDLS and YYNGEE. V was pared by 3 bases and J by 4 bases, with 4 bases of the junction left unmatched. The CDR3 runs to 14 residues. The CDR3 sequence: CASSAGDSNQPQHF. CDR3 coding DNA: TGTGCCAGCAGCGCAGGGGACAGTAATCAGCCCCAGCATTTT.

The chain recombines TRBV24-1 with TRBJ1-4; 9 bases agree with TRBD1. V shed 4 bases and J 7 bases; nucleotides not matched to a gene: 6. Germline assignment: CDR1 KGHDR and CDR2 SFDVKD. The CDR3 consists of 15 residues. This CDR3 reads CATSDPGTGREKLFF. The CDR3 DNA reads TGTGCCACCAGTGACCCCGGGACAGGGCGTGAAAAACTGTTTTTT.

V usage is TRBV28 and J usage is TRBJ1-5; the D is unclear. The V and J ends lost 2 bases and 7 bases respectively, with 15 bases between them. Germline V gene data show CDR1 as MDHEN and CDR2 as SYDVKM. The CDR3 consists of 15 residues. In nucleotides, the CDR3 is TGTGCCAGCAGTTTAGGTCATGGTGGCGGGCAGCCCCAGCATTTT. Translation gives CASSLGHGGGQPQHF.

The chain links TRBV7-2 to TRBJ2-7; D possibly uses TRBD1 or TRBD2 (6 bases each). This CDR3 is built from 15 residues. V lost 1 base to trimming and J lost 1 base, with 11 bases between them. Germline V gene sequence: CDR1 SGHTA, CDR2 FQGNSA. CDR3 in amino acids: CASSLGRGMSYEQYF. In DNA, the CDR3 is TGTGCCAGCAGCTTAGGGAGGGGGATGTCCTACGAGCAGTACTTC. Full variable domain (remainder filled in from reference TRBV7-2 and TRBJ2-7): GAGVSQSPSNKVTEKGKDVELRCDPISGHTALYWYRQSLGQGLEFLIYFQGNSAPDKSGLPSDRFSAERTGGSVSTLTIQRTQQEDSAVYLCASSLGRGMSYEQYFGPGTRLTVT.

V and J are TRBV4-3 and TRBJ2-1; TRBD2 aligns across 9 bases. V was pared by 0 bases and J by 4 bases, with 7 bases of the junction left unmatched. Germline assignment: CDR1 LGHNA and CDR2 YSLEER. The CDR3 consists of 17 residues. The CDR3 nucleotides read TGCGCCAGCAGCCAAGATCCCCTAGCGGGGAGATACAATGAGCAGTTCTTC. As protein: CASSQDPLAGRYNEQFF.

This sequence joins TRBV4-1 and TRBJ2-1, with D hard to call. V lost 1 base and J 5 bases, leaving 9 bases between the germline ends. From germline, CDR1 is MGHRA and CDR2 YSYEKL. The CDR3 runs 14 residues. The CDR3 nucleotides read TGCGCCAGCAGCCAAGTAAGGGTCAACAATGAGCAGTTCTTC. This encodes CASSQVRVNNEQFF.

This clone was counted between two and nine times. V is TRBV2 and J is TRBJ1-3, with D maybe TRBD1 (6 bases). With 5 bases removed from V and 0 bases from J, the gap between germline ends came to 8 bases. Germline V gives CDR1 SNHLY, CDR2 FYNNEI. This CDR3 is 14 amino acids long. The CDR3 here is CASSRDISGNTIYF. In DNA form, the CDR3 reads TGTGCCAGCAGTCGGGACATCTCTGGAAACACCATATATTTT.

The rearrangement joins TRBV9 to TRBJ2-1, with D possibly TRBD2 on 5 matching bases. Germline values: CDR1 SGDLS, CDR2 YYNGEE. The CDR3 has 19 amino acids. V was pared by 3 bases and J by 6 bases, with 28 bases between. For the CDR3, the DNA is TGTGCCAGCAGCGGAGGACCCCGGGAAAGCTTCCCCAAGGGCAATGAGCAGTTCTTC. This translates into CASSGGPRESFPKGNEQFF.

This sequence joins TRBV7-2 and TRBJ1-1; D unresolved. Germline V CDR1 and CDR2: SGHTA, FQGNSA. Deletions cut 2 bases from V and 6 bases from J, with 13 bases between. This CDR3 region has 14 residues. The CDR3 loop is CASSLHASGPEAFF. In DNA, the CDR3 is TGTGCCAGCAGCTTACACGCCTCAGGCCCTGAAGCTTTCTTT.

This chain links TRBV7-6 with TRBJ2-7; 9 bases line up with TRBD2. V lost 3 bases and J lost 2; bases outside the gene matches: 11. Germline loops: CDR1 SGHVS, CDR2 FNYEAQ. This CDR3 contains 17 residues. CDR3 sequence reads: CASSFVSGLATTYEQYF. CDR3 bases: TGTGCCAGCAGCTTCGTTTCTGGACTAGCGACTACCTACGAGCAGTACTTC.

The J gene is TRBJ1-2, the V gene TRBV10-2, with a possible D match to TRBD1 (5 bases). The CDR3 contains 12 residues. Germline assignment: CDR1 WSHSY and CDR2 SAAADI. The V end lost 4 bases, the J end lost 8 bases, and 11 bases lay between the germline ends. CDR3 amino acids: CASSVGGPGYTF. The CDR3 DNA follows: TGCGCCAGCAGTGTGGGGGGTCCCGGCTACACCTTC.

The gene calls are TRBV12-3 or TRBV12-4 and TRBJ2-7; no definite D call. Deletions cut 5 bases from V and 5 bases from J, with 10 bases between. CDR3 length: 12 amino acids. The CDR3 here is CASSQISNEQYF. DNA of the CDR3: TGTGCCAGCAGTCAAATTAGCAACGAGCAGTACTTC.

This clone has only one observation. This chain uses TRBV11-3 with TRBJ2-7; D is possibly TRBD2 (5 bases). This CDR3 spans 14 amino acids. Germline lookup yields CDR1 SGHNT and CDR2 YENEEA. Trimming shortened V by 6 bases and J by 6 bases, and 18 bases separated the two germline ends. CDR3: CASSLAGLRREQYF. CDR3 DNA: TGTGCCAGCAGTCTAGCAGGTTTAAGGCGCGAGCAGTACTTC.

Only a few counts were recorded for this clone. This chain connects TRBV11-3 to TRBJ1-1; D ambiguous. Trimming left V 6 bases short and J 3 bases short, with 8 bases between. The CDR3 runs to 12 residues. Germline V gene sequence: CDR1 SGHNT, CDR2 YENEEA. DNA of the CDR3: TGTGCCAGCAGTCTGAGGGACACTGAAGCTTTCTTT. Translation gives CASSLRDTEAFF.

This rearrangement joins TRBV5-1 to TRBJ1-4; TRBD1 is a possible D gene (6 bases). Trimming took 0 bases from V and 8 from J, leaving 14 bases between them. CDR1 is SGHRS, CDR2 YFSETQ, per germline. CDR3 length: 15 amino acids. Here the CDR3 DNA reads TGCGCCAGCAGCTTGGACGGGGGCAGTGCCGAAAAACTGTTTTTT. The encoded protein is CASSLDGGSAEKLFF.

Only one count was recorded for this clone. J is TRBJ1-3 and V is TRBV28; maybe TRBD1 (6 bases). With 0 bases removed from V and 0 bases from J, the gap between germline ends came to 15 bases. Germline V gene data show CDR1 as MDHEN and CDR2 as SYDVKM. The CDR3 is 18 amino acids. CDR3 protein: CASSLWGGGRSSGNTIYF. In DNA form, the CDR3 reads TGTGCCAGCAGTTTATGGGGGGGCGGCCGGAGCTCTGGAAACACCATATATTTT.

The chain has TRBV28 and TRBJ2-7; 7 bases align to TRBD2. Trimming at V came to 3 bases and at J to 0 bases, leaving 5 bases not matched to a gene. In germline, CDR1 is MDHEN, CDR2 SYDVKM. The CDR3 loop spans 15 amino acids. CDR3: CASSFRGVSSYEQYF. CDR3 sequence (DNA): TGTGCCAGCAGTTTCCGGGGGGTGAGCTCCTACGAGCAGTACTTC.

The rearrangement links TRBV11-3 to TRBJ1-1, with D unresolved. CDR1 is SGHNT, CDR2 YENEEA, per germline. The CDR3 has 14 amino acids. V was trimmed by 0 bases and J by 4 bases, leaving 9 bases between them. CDR3 nucleotide sequence: TGTGCCAGCAGCTTAGATTCGGGGAGCACTGAAGCTTTCTTT. Protein product: CASSLDSGSTEAFF.